The 12 T cell receptor beta chains given below trace back to one sample, sequenced in a study of regulatory T cells in long-lasting Graves disease. Construction of TCR beta libraries relied on iRepertoire HTBI primers and on Arm-PCR targeting CDR3 regions. One entry per CDR3 protein results from TCRdb running MiXCR on the multiplex PCR reads. The table shows 550,000 to 700,000 distinct CDR3 sequences, with about 16% occurring only once. The time point: newly diagnosed GD, antithyroid drugs for less than 3 months. Preparation of the TCR library used RNA extracted from PBMCs. These data were also filed under a second study, of T cells in Graves' hyperthyroidism and ophthalmopathy.

Sequenced here: peripheral blood mononuclear cells (PBMCs), sampled at new diagnosis, from a patient treated with antithyroid drugs. These receptors were taken from a man aged 18 to 30 with Graves disease.

This clonotype was seen repeatedly, ten times or more. The rearrangement links TRBV5-6 to TRBJ1-1; a weak D match, TRBD1 (5 bases). CDR1 and CDR2 from the germline V gene are SGHDT and YYEEEE. The length of the CDR3 is 13 residues. V lost 4 bases and J 6 bases, leaving 13 bases between the germline ends. DNA of the CDR3: TGTGCCAGCAGCCCGGGAGGGGCTCCTGAAGCTTTCTTT. Translating it yields CASSPGGAPEAFF.

CDR3 in DNA: TGTGCCAGCAGTTTACGGGGGATGAGTGGCTACACCTTC. The encoded protein is CASSLRGMSGYTF. The chain is built from TRBV27 and TRBJ1-2, with a tentative D call TRBD1 (5 bases). Germline V lookup: CDR1 MNHEY, CDR2 SMNVEV (reference sequence). The CDR3 runs to 13 residues. The ends were cut back, 2 bases at V and 7 bases at J, with 11 bases in the middle.

This clonotype was picked up many times. This rearrangement joins TRBV28 to TRBJ2-1; D remains unclear. CDR3 length: 12 residues. The V gene lost 6 bases and the J gene lost 10 bases, with 13 bases spanning the gap. CDR1 and CDR2 from the germline V gene are MDHEN and SYDVKM. This CDR3 is CASSVVLDEQFF. The CDR3 coding sequence is TGTGCCAGCAGCGTCGTTTTGGACGAGCAGTTCTTC.

Ten or more counts support this clonotype. The chain employs TRBV11-2 and TRBJ2-1, with TRBD2 matching over 7 bases. Germline loops: CDR1 SGHAT, CDR2 FQNNGV. V trimming: 0 bases; J trimming: 15 bases; junction bases outside the gene matches: 5. CDR3 length: 12 amino acids. DNA of the CDR3: TGTGCCAGCAGCTTAGATAGCGGGCTTTTGTTCTTC. This sequence encodes CASSLDSGLLFF.

J is TRBJ2-1 and V is TRBV19, with D possibly being TRBD1 or TRBD2 (5 bases each). CDR3 length: 15 amino acids. V was cut by 7 bases and J by 0 bases, with 13 bases left in between. Germline V gene lookup returns CDR1 LNHDA and CDR2 SQIVND (reference sequence). CDR3 DNA: TGTGCCAGTACCGGGACGCCGAGCTCCTACAATGAGCAGTTCTTC. Protein product: CASTGTPSSYNEQFF.

In its sample, this clonotype was seen a few times. The chain carries TRBV6-1 and TRBJ1-5, with 7 nucleotides matching TRBD1. V lost 7 bases, J lost 9 bases, and 12 bases stayed unmatched. Germline CDR1 is MNHNS and CDR2 is SASEGT. The length of the CDR3 is 14 residues. CDR3 in DNA: TGTGCCAGCATTAGAGGGGGCCCCGAACCGCCCCAGCATTTT. This codes for CASIRGGPEPPQHF.

As concerns this clonotype: This clone may be a read error of a much larger clone one base away. The chain joins TRBV5-1 to TRBJ2-7; TRBD1 agrees at 8 bases. Germline-derived CDR1 and CDR2 are SGHRS and YFSETQ. The CDR3 contains 15 residues. V was clipped by 0 bases and J by 5 bases; unmatched bases: 7. The CDR3 sequence: CASSLVQGALDEQYF. Written as DNA, the CDR3 is TGCGCCAGCAGCTTGGTGCAGGGGGCACTTGACGAGCAGTACTTC.

This clonotype was detected ten times or more. The chain is built from TRBV5-1 and TRBJ1-1; D gene uncertain. V was shortened by 0 bases and J by 4 bases, with 10 bases between the two germline ends. Looked up from germline, CDR1 is SGHRS and CDR2 is YFSETQ. The length of the CDR3 is 14 residues. The CDR3 protein is CASSLGPGGTEAFF. In DNA form, the CDR3 reads TGCGCCAGCAGCTTGGGTCCCGGCGGCACTGAAGCTTTCTTT.

This clonotype turned up a few times. This chain uses TRBV12-3 or TRBV12-4 with TRBJ1-1, with D possibly TRBD1 on 5 matching bases. This CDR3 is built from 16 residues. The ends were cut back, 3 bases at V and 0 bases at J, with 14 bases in the middle. The CDR3: CASSFSTGGMNTEAFF. Written as DNA, the CDR3 is TGTGCCAGCAGTTTTTCAACAGGAGGAATGAACACTGAAGCTTTCTTT.

The chain recombines TRBV6-5 with TRBJ1-6; 7 nucleotides match TRBD1. The CDR3 runs to 18 residues. V gave up 2 bases and J gave up 7 bases; unmatched junction bases: 14. CDR1 MNHEY and CDR2 SVGAGI come from the germline V gene. CDR3 coding DNA: TGTGCCAGCAGTTACGCCTCCGGAGGGGGCAATCAGAATTCACCCCTCCACTTT. As protein: CASSYASGGGNQNSPLHF.

The chain joins TRBV3-1 to TRBJ1-2; D remains ambiguous. Germline-derived CDR1 and CDR2 are LGHDT and YNNKEL (reference sequence). CDR3 length: 12 residues. Trimming cost V 0 bases and J 5 bases, with 4 bases left between them. The CDR3 is CASSQESYGYTF. The DNA of the CDR3 is TGTGCCAGCAGCCAAGAGAGTTATGGCTACACCTTC. The whole variable domain, filled in from reference TRBV3-1 and TRBJ1-2, reads DTAVSQTPKYLVTQMGNDKSIKCEQNLGHDTMYWYKQDSKKFLKIMFSYNNKELIINETVPNRFSPKSPDKAHLNLHINSLELGDSAVYFCASSQESYGYTFGSGTRLTVV.

V usage is TRBV19 and J usage is TRBJ2-1; tentative D call: TRBD2 (6 bases). Trimming took 5 bases from V and 3 from J, leaving 14 bases between them. The length of the CDR3 is 15 residues. Germline CDR1 reads LNHDA; CDR2 reads SQIVND (reference sequence). CDR3 in amino acids: CASSLGGSDYNEQFF. The CDR3 DNA reads TGTGCCAGTAGTTTGGGAGGTAGCGACTACAATGAGCAGTTCTTC.